This is a list of T cell receptor beta chains from one sample in a study of blood T cell repertoires in COVID-19. Assay used: immunoSEQ multiplex PCR; TCRdb lists only in-frame clones, some missing. The table has 270,000 or so clones, roughly 89% seen once. The sequenced sample consisted of peripheral blood. These TCRs come from a woman younger than 45 with COVID-19, enrolled during active disease. Both conserved end residues are part of each CDR3. The order of the fields is J gene, D gene, clone size, V gene, CDR3 DNA, CDR3 protein. The D gene is left open where the match is weak. Size is stated for part of the rows, as once, few or many counts, or as a class when the clone is expanded.

J gene: TRBJ1-1
D gene: NA
clone size: NA
V gene: TRBV2
CDR3 DNA: TGTGCCGGGAACAGGGAGAGGAACACTGAAGCTTTCTTT
CDR3 protein: CAGNRERNTEAFF

J gene: TRBJ2-2
D gene: TRBD2
clone size: NA
V gene: TRBV2
CDR3 DNA: TGTGCCATCCAGATGAGCGGGGGGTATTTTACCGGGGAGCTGTTTTTT
CDR3 protein: CAIQMSGGYFTGELFF

J gene: TRBJ2-6
D gene: TRBD1
clone size: once
V gene: TRBV11-3
CDR3 DNA: TGTGCCAGCAGCACCTGGACAGGGGCTGGGGCCAACGTCCTGACTTTC
CDR3 protein: CASSTWTGAGANVLTF

J gene: TRBJ1-2
D gene: NA
clone size: NA
V gene: TRBV19
CDR3 DNA: TGTGCCAGTAGTATGCAGGTTTATGGCTACACCTTC
CDR3 protein: CASSMQVYGYTF

J gene: TRBJ1-4
D gene: NA
clone size: NA
V gene: TRBV6-5
CDR3 DNA: TGTGCCAGCAGTTCAGGGTGGGGTAATGAAAAACTGTTTTTT
CDR3 protein: CASSSGWGNEKLFF

J gene: TRBJ2-1
D gene: NA
clone size: NA
V gene: TRBV4-1
CDR3 DNA: TGCGCCAGCAGCCAATTGATGGCGACAGACAATGAGCAGTTCTTC
CDR3 protein: CASSQLMATDNEQFF

J gene: TRBJ1-1
D gene: NA
clone size: NA
V gene: TRBV6-5
CDR3 DNA: TGTGCCGCGCGGGGGACGGGCGGTTCGAATGAAGCTTTCTTT
CDR3 protein: CAARGTGGSNEAFF

J gene: TRBJ1-5
D gene: NA
clone size: NA
V gene: TRBV2
CDR3 DNA: TGTGCCAGCAAGGGGGATAGCAATCAGCCCCAGCATTTT
CDR3 protein: CASKGDSNQPQHF

J gene: TRBJ1-2
D gene: NA
clone size: NA
V gene: TRBV30
CDR3 DNA: TGTGCCTGTCGAAGGGGTATTGGCTACACCTTC
CDR3 protein: CACRRGIGYTF

J gene: TRBJ2-2
D gene: NA
clone size: NA
V gene: TRBV28
CDR3 DNA: TGTGCCAGCAGTTTGGGGGGATACACCGGGGAGCTGTTTTTT
CDR3 protein: CASSLGGYTGELFF

J gene: TRBJ2-1
D gene: NA
clone size: NA
V gene: TRBV3-1/TRBV3-2
CDR3 DNA: TGTGCCAGCAGCCAATTAGGGGGGGCCATTTTGAATGAGCAGTTCTTC
CDR3 protein: CASSQLGGAILNEQFF

J gene: TRBJ2-2
D gene: TRBD2
clone size: NA
V gene: TRBV29-1
CDR3 DNA: TGCAGCGTTAGGACTAGCGGGGGGAAGAACACCGGGGAGCTGTTTTTT
CDR3 protein: CSVRTSGGKNTGELFF

J gene: TRBJ1-1
D gene: NA
clone size: NA
V gene: TRBV7-9
CDR3 DNA: TGTGCCAGCAGCTTAGTTATGGGCCCCACTGAAGCTTTCTTT
CDR3 protein: CASSLVMGPTEAFF

J gene: TRBJ1-3
D gene: NA
clone size: NA
V gene: TRBV7-9
CDR3 DNA: TGTGCCAGCATCGCTTATGGCCAGGGAAACACCATATATTTT
CDR3 protein: CASIAYGQGNTIYF

J gene: TRBJ1-5
D gene: NA
clone size: NA
V gene: TRBV2
CDR3 DNA: TGTGCCAGCAGTGAAGCGGTCCGGCGGAGTCAGCCCCAGCATTTT
CDR3 protein: CASSEAVRRSQPQHF

J gene: TRBJ1-2
D gene: NA
clone size: NA
V gene: TRBV30
CDR3 DNA: TGTGCCTGGAGTGGGACCCCCGGGGGGGACTATGGCTACACCTTC
CDR3 protein: CAWSGTPGGDYGYTF

J gene: TRBJ2-3
D gene: TRBD2
clone size: NA
V gene: TRBV2
CDR3 DNA: TGTGCCAGCAGTGGTATAGCGGGCGAAGGGGATACGCAGTATTTT
CDR3 protein: CASSGIAGEGDTQYF

J gene: TRBJ2-2
D gene: TRBD1
clone size: NA
V gene: TRBV27
CDR3 DNA: TGTGCCAGCAGTTTCTCGACAGGGGGGTTCGTCGGGGAGCTGTTTTTT
CDR3 protein: CASSFSTGGFVGELFF

J gene: TRBJ2-5
D gene: NA
clone size: NA
V gene: TRBV19
CDR3 DNA: TGTGCCAGTAGTATAGGCCAGGGGGAGACCCAGTACTTC
CDR3 protein: CASSIGQGETQYF

J gene: TRBJ1-1
D gene: NA
clone size: NA
V gene: TRBV3-1/TRBV3-2
CDR3 DNA: TGTGCCAGCAGCCAAGTAGGGGGAAACACTGAAGCTTTCTTT
CDR3 protein: CASSQVGGNTEAFF

J gene: TRBJ2-3
D gene: NA
clone size: NA
V gene: TRBV27
CDR3 DNA: TGTGCCAGCAGTCTCTTTATCGGTGCAGATACGCAGTATTTT
CDR3 protein: CASSLFIGADTQYF

J gene: TRBJ1-4
D gene: TRBD1
clone size: NA
V gene: TRBV19
CDR3 DNA: TGTGCCAGTAGCGGACAGGGGAGGGAAAAACTGTTTTTT
CDR3 protein: CASSGQGREKLFF

J gene: TRBJ1-6
D gene: NA
clone size: NA
V gene: TRBV2
CDR3 DNA: TGTGCCAGCACTCCCGAGCGGAGGGCTTCACCCCTCCACTTT
CDR3 protein: CASTPERRASPLHF

J gene: TRBJ2-7
D gene: NA
clone size: NA
V gene: TRBV6-2/TRBV6-3
CDR3 DNA: TGTGCCAGCAGTTACCCAGGGGTGGGGGAGCAGTACTTC
CDR3 protein: CASSYPGVGEQYF

J gene: TRBJ1-1
D gene: NA
clone size: NA
V gene: TRBV6-6
CDR3 DNA: TGTGCCAGCAAGCCAAGGGGAGGGCCGAACACTGAAGCTTTCTTT
CDR3 protein: CASKPRGGPNTEAFF

J gene: TRBJ1-4
D gene: NA
clone size: NA
V gene: TRBV7-9
CDR3 DNA: TGTGCCAGCAACAGCCCTAATGAAAAACTGTTTTTT
CDR3 protein: CASNSPNEKLFF

J gene: TRBJ1-5
D gene: NA
clone size: NA
V gene: TRBV7-9
CDR3 DNA: TGTGCCAGCAGCGGCCCTGGGACGACAGGAAGCAATCAGCCCCAGCATTTT
CDR3 protein: CASSGPGTTGSNQPQHF

J gene: TRBJ1-2
D gene: NA
clone size: NA
V gene: TRBV19
CDR3 DNA: TGTGGGGGCGACGGAGGGTGGCATGGCTACACCTTC
CDR3 protein: CGGDGGWHGYTF

J gene: TRBJ2-5
D gene: NA
clone size: NA
V gene: TRBV30
CDR3 DNA: TGTGCCTGGAGTGTACTTTCAGGGGACGGCCAGTACTTC
CDR3 protein: CAWSVLSGDGQYF

J gene: TRBJ2-3
D gene: NA
clone size: NA
V gene: TRBV27
CDR3 DNA: TGTGCCAGCAGTCGAAAGCCGGGACGCTCCACAGGGTTTTCCCCAGATACGCAGTATTTT
CDR3 protein: CASSRKPGRSTGFSPDTQYF

J gene: TRBJ1-3
D gene: NA
clone size: NA
V gene: TRBV2
CDR3 DNA: TGTGCCAGCAGGTCCCAGGTAACTCCAGGAAACACCATATATTTT
CDR3 protein: CASRSQVTPGNTIYF

J gene: TRBJ2-2
D gene: NA
clone size: once
V gene: TRBV21-1
CDR3 DNA: TGTGCCAGCAGCAAAAGAACACAGGGTCCCACCGGGGAGCTGTTTTTT
CDR3 protein: CASSKRTQGPTGELFF

J gene: TRBJ1-4
D gene: NA
clone size: NA
V gene: TRBV4-1
CDR3 DNA: TGCGCCAGCAGCCCGAACCCGGGGGGGGGCGAAAAACTGTTTTTT
CDR3 protein: CASSPNPGGGEKLFF

J gene: TRBJ2-2
D gene: NA
clone size: NA
V gene: TRBV19
CDR3 DNA: TGTGCCAGTAGTATAAGTGGAGGTGGAGCGAACACCGGGGAGCTGTTTTTT
CDR3 protein: CASSISGGGANTGELFF

J gene: TRBJ1-4
D gene: TRBD1
clone size: few
V gene: TRBV5-6
CDR3 DNA: TGTGCCAGCAGTATCCGGGACAGGGGGCTATCTAATGAAAAACTGTTTTTT
CDR3 protein: CASSIRDRGLSNEKLFF

J gene: TRBJ2-3
D gene: NA
clone size: NA
V gene: TRBV6-1
CDR3 DNA: TGTGCCAGCAGTGATTTACAGGTAGTTAGCACAGATACGCAGTATTTT
CDR3 protein: CASSDLQVVSTDTQYF

J gene: TRBJ2-7
D gene: TRBD1
clone size: once
V gene: TRBV20-1
CDR3 DNA: TGCAGTGGGGGGACAGTCTACGAGCAGTACTTC
CDR3 protein: CSGGTVYEQYF

J gene: TRBJ2-5
D gene: TRBD1
clone size: once
V gene: TRBV10-3
CDR3 DNA: TGTGCCATCAGACCGGGACAGGGGTTAGAGGAGACCCAGTACTTC
CDR3 protein: CAIRPGQGLEETQYF

J gene: TRBJ2-1
D gene: NA
clone size: NA
V gene: TRBV29-1
CDR3 DNA: TGCAGCGTCGAGGCTGGGTCTACGATCTGGAATGAGCAGTTCTTC
CDR3 protein: CSVEAGSTIWNEQFF

J gene: TRBJ1-6
D gene: TRBD1
clone size: NA
V gene: TRBV27
CDR3 DNA: TGTGCCAGCAGTTTACTCGGACAGGTTTATGGTTCACCCCTCCACTTT
CDR3 protein: CASSLLGQVYGSPLHF

J gene: TRBJ1-6
D gene: NA
clone size: NA
V gene: TRBV5-1
CDR3 DNA: TGCGCCAGCAGCCTTAGACAGGCCCTCTCCTATAATTCACCCCTCCACTTT
CDR3 protein: CASSLRQALSYNSPLHF

J gene: TRBJ1-2
D gene: NA
clone size: NA
V gene: TRBV9
CDR3 DNA: TGTGCCAGCAGCGTAGGAGAGAGGGAGGAATACTATGGCTACACCTTC
CDR3 protein: CASSVGEREEYYGYTF

J gene: TRBJ2-5
D gene: NA
clone size: once
V gene: TRBV7-9
CDR3 DNA: TGTGCCAGCAGCTCCCAGATTGAGACCCAGTACTTC
CDR3 protein: CASSSQIETQYF

J gene: TRBJ1-2
D gene: NA
clone size: NA
V gene: TRBV7-9
CDR3 DNA: TGTGCCAGCACCACAGGAGGGCGGGGCTACACCTTC
CDR3 protein: CASTTGGRGYTF

J gene: TRBJ2-1
D gene: TRBD2
clone size: NA
V gene: TRBV7-8
CDR3 DNA: TGTGCCAGCAGCTTAGTGGGGGCTAGCGGGGGTTATGAGCAGTTCTTC
CDR3 protein: CASSLVGASGGYEQFF

J gene: TRBJ2-6
D gene: NA
clone size: NA
V gene: TRBV5-1
CDR3 DNA: TGCGCCAGCAGCCAAGACAGGTTCTCTGGGGCCAACGTCCTGACTTTC
CDR3 protein: CASSQDRFSGANVLTF

J gene: TRBJ1-1
D gene: TRBD1
clone size: few
V gene: TRBV19
CDR3 DNA: TGTGCCAGTAGACTCCGGGACAGGGTGGCCTGGGACACTGAAGCTTTCTTT
CDR3 protein: CASRLRDRVAWDTEAFF

J gene: TRBJ2-2
D gene: TRBD1
clone size: NA
V gene: TRBV24-1
CDR3 DNA: TGTGCCACCAGTGATGCATGGACAGGGACGGACACCGGGGAGCTGTTTTTT
CDR3 protein: CATSDAWTGTDTGELFF

J gene: TRBJ1-5
D gene: NA
clone size: once
V gene: TRBV3-1/TRBV3-2
CDR3 DNA: TGTGCCAGCAGCCGAGGATATAGCAATCAGCCCCAGCATTTT
CDR3 protein: CASSRGYSNQPQHF

J gene: TRBJ1-4
D gene: NA
clone size: once
V gene: TRBV18
CDR3 DNA: TGTGCCAGCTCACCAGTCGGGGTGGGCGAAAAACTGTTTTTT
CDR3 protein: CASSPVGVGEKLFF

J gene: TRBJ1-5
D gene: TRBD1
clone size: NA
V gene: TRBV27
CDR3 DNA: TGTGCCAGCAGCCAGGACAGGGACAATCAGCCCCAGCATTTT
CDR3 protein: CASSQDRDNQPQHF

J gene: TRBJ1-2
D gene: TRBD1
clone size: NA
V gene: TRBV11-2
CDR3 DNA: TGTGCCAGCAGCTTGCAGGGGGCCGATGGCTACACCTTC
CDR3 protein: CASSLQGADGYTF

J gene: TRBJ2-6
D gene: NA
clone size: many
V gene: TRBV19
CDR3 DNA: TGTGCCAGTTCGTTCTCTGGGGCCAACGTCCTGACTTTC
CDR3 protein: CASSFSGANVLTF

J gene: TRBJ1-1
D gene: NA
clone size: NA
V gene: TRBV28
CDR3 DNA: TGTGCCAGCAGTCCCCCCCTCTCCCCCACTGAAGCTTTCTTT
CDR3 protein: CASSPPLSPTEAFF

J gene: TRBJ2-7
D gene: TRBD2
clone size: NA
V gene: TRBV9
CDR3 DNA: TGTGCCAGCAGCGTAGGAGGTAGCGGGGACTACGAGCAGTACTTC
CDR3 protein: CASSVGGSGDYEQYF

J gene: TRBJ1-2
D gene: NA
clone size: NA
V gene: TRBV7-8
CDR3 DNA: TGTGCCAGCAGCTTAAAGAGGGGCAGGGGATTCGACGGCTACACCTTC
CDR3 protein: CASSLKRGRGFDGYTF

J gene: TRBJ1-3
D gene: NA
clone size: NA
V gene: TRBV28
CDR3 DNA: TGTGCCAGCAGTGGGGGCAGTTCAGGATTGGGAAACACCATATATTTT
CDR3 protein: CASSGGSSGLGNTIYF